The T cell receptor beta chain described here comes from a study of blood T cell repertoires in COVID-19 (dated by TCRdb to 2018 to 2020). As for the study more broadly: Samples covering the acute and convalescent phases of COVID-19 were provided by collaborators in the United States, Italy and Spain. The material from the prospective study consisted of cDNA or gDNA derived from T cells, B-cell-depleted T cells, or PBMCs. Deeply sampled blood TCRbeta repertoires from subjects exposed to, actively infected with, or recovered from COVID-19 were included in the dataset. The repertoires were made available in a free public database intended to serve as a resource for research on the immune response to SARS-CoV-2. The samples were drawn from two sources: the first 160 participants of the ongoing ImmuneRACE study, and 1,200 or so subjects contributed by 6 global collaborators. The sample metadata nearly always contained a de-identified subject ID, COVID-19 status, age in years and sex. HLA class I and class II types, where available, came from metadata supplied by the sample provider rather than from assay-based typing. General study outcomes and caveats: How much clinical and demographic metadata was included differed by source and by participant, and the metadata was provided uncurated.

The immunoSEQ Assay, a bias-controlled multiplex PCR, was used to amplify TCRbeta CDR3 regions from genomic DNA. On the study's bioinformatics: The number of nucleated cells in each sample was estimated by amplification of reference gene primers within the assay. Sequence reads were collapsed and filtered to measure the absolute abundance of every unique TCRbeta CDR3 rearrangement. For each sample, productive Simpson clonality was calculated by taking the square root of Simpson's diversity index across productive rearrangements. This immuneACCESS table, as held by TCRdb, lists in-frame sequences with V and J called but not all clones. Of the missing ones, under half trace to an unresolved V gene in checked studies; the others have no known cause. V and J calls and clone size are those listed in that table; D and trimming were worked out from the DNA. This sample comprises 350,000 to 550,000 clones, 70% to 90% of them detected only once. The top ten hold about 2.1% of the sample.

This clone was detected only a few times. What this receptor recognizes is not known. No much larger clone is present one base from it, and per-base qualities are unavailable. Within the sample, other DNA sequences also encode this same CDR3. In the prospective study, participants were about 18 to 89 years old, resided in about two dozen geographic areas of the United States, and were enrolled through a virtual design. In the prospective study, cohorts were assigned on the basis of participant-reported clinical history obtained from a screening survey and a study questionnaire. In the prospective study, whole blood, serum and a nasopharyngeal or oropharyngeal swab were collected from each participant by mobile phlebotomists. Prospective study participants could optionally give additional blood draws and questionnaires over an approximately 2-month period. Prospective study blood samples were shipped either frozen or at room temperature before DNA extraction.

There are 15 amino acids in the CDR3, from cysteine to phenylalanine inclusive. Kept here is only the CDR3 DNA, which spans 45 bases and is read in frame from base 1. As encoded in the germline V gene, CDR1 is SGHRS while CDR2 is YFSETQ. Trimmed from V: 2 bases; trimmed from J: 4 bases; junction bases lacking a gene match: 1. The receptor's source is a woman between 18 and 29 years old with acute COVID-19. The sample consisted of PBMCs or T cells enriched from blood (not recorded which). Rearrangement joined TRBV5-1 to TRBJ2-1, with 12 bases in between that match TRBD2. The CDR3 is CASSLLAGGYNEQFF. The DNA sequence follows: TGCGCCAGCAGCTTACTAGCGGGAGGATACAATGAGCAGTTCTTC.